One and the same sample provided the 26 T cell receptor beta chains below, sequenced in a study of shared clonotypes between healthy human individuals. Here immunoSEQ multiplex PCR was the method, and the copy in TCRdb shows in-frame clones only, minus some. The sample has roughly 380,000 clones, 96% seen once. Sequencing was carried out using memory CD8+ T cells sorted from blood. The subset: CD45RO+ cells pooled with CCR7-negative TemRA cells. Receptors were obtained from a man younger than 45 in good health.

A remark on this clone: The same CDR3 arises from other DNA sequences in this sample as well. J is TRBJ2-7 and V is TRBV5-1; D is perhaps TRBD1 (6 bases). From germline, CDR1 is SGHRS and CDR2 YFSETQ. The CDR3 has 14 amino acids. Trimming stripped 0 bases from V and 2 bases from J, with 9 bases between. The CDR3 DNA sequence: TGCGCCAGCAGCTTGGATTCAGGGGCCTACGAGCAGTACTTC. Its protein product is CASSLDSGAYEQYF.

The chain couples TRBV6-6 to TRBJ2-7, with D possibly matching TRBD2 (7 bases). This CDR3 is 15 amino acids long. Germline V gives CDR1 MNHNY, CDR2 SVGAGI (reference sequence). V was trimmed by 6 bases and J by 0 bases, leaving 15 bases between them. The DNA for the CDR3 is TGTGCCAGCAGCCACGGGGGGCCGAGCTCCTACGAGCAGTACTTC. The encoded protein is CASSHGGPSSYEQYF.

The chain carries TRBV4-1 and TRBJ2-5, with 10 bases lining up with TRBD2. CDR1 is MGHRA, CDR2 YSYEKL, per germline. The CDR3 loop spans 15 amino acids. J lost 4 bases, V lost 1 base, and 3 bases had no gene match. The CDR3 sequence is CASSQAAGGPETQYF. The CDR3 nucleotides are TGCGCCAGCAGCCAAGCAGCGGGAGGGCCAGAGACCCAGTACTTC.

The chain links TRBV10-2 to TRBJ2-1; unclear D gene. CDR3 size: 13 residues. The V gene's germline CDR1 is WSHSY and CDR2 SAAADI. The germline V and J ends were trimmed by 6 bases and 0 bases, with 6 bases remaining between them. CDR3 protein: CASRAASYNEQFF. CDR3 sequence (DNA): TGCGCCAGCAGGGCGGCCTCCTACAATGAGCAGTTCTTC.

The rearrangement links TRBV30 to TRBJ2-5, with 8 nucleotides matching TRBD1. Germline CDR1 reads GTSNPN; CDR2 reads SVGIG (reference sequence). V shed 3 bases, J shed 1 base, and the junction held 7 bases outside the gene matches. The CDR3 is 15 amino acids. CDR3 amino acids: CAWSGTGLIQETQYF. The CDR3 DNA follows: TGTGCCTGGAGCGGGACAGGACTTATCCAAGAGACCCAGTACTTC.

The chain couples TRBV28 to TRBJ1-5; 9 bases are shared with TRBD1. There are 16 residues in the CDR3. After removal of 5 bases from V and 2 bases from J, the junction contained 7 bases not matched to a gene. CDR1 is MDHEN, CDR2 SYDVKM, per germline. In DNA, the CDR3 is TGTGCCAGCAGTGGGGACAGGGTTGTGCGCAATCAGCCCCAGCATTTT. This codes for CASSGDRVVRNQPQHF.

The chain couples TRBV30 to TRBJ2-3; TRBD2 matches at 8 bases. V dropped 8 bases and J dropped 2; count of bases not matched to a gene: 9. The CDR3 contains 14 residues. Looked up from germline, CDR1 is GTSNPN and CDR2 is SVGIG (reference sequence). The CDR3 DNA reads TGTGCCCGCACAATCGGGAGGGACACAGATACGCAGTATTTT. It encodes CARTIGRDTDTQYF. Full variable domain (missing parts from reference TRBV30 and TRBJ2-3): SQTIHQWPATLVQPVGSPLSLECTVEGTSNPNLYWYRQAAGRGLQLLFYSVGIGQISSEVPQNLSASRPQDRQFILSSKKLLLSDSGFYLCARTIGRDTDTQYFGPGTRLTVL.

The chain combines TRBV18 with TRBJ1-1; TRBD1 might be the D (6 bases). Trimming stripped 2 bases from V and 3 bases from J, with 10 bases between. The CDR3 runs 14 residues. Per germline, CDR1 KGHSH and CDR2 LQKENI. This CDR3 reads CASSPKAGDTEAFF. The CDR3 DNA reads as TGTGCCAGCTCACCAAAGGCAGGGGACACTGAAGCTTTCTTT.

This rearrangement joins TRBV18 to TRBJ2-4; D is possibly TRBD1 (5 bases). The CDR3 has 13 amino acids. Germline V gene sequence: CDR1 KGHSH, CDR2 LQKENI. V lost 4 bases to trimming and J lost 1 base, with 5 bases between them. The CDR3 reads CASSQGAKNIQYF. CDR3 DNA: TGTGCCAGCTCACAGGGGGCCAAAAACATTCAGTACTTC.

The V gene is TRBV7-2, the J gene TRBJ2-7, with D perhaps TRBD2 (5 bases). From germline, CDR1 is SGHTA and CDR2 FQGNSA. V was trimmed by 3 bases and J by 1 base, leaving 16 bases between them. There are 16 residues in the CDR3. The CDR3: CASSFLGGPRSYEQYF. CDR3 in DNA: TGTGCCAGCAGCTTTTTAGGAGGCCCGCGATCCTACGAGCAGTACTTC.

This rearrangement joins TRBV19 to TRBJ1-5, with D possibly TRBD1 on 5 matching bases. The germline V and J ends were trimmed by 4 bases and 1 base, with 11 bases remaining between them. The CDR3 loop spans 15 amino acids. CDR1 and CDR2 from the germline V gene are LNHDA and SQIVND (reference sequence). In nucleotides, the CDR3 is TGTGCCAGTAGTACAGACCGGGACAGCAATCAGCCCCAGCATTTT. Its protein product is CASSTDRDSNQPQHF.

Here the CDR3 DNA reads TGTGCCAGCAGTTACCCGGACAGGGTAGGTCAGCCCCAGCATTTT. Translation gives CASSYPDRVGQPQHF. V is TRBV6-6 and J is TRBJ1-5; 8 bases align to TRBD1. The CDR3 has 15 residues. V trimming: 2 bases; J trimming: 6 bases; junction bases outside the gene matches: 6. The germline V gene encodes CDR1 MNHNY and CDR2 SVGAGI (reference sequence).

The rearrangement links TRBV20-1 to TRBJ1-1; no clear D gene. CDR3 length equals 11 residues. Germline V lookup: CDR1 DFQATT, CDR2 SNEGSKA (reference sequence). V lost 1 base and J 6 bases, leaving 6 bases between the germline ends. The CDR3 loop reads CSARGRPEAFF. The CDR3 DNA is TGCAGTGCTAGAGGCCGGCCTGAAGCTTTCTTT.

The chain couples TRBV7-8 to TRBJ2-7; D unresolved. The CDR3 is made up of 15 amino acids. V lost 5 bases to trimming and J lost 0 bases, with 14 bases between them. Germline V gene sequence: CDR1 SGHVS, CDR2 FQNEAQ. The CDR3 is CASSAQLVSSYEQYF. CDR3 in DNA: TGTGCCAGCAGCGCCCAACTGGTAAGCTCCTACGAGCAGTACTTC.

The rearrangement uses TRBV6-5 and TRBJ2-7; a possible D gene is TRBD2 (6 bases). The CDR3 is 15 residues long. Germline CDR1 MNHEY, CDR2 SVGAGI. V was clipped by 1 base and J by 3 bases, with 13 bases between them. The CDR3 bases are TGTGCCAGCAGTTACTTTCACCAGGGAGGCTACGAGCAGTACTTC. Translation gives CASSYFHQGGYEQYF.

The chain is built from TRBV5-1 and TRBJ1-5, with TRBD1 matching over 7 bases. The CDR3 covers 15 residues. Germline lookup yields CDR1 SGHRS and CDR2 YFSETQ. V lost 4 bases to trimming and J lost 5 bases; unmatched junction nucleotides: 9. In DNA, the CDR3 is TGCGCCAGCAGCCTACAGGGGAGTAGGGATCAGCCCCAGCATTTT. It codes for CASSLQGSRDQPQHF.

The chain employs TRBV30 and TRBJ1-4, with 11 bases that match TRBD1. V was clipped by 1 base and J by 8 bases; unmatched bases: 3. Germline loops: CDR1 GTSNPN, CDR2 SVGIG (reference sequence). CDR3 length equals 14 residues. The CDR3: CAWSEGQGEEKLFF. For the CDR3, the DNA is TGTGCCTGGAGTGAGGGACAGGGGGAGGAAAAACTGTTTTTT.

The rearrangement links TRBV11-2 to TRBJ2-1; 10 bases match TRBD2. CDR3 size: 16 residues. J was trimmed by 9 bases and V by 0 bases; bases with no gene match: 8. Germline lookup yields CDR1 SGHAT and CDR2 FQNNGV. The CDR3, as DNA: TGTGCCAGCAGCTTAGACTCGGCCGGGACTAGCGCTGAGCAGTTCTTC. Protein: CASSLDSAGTSAEQFF.

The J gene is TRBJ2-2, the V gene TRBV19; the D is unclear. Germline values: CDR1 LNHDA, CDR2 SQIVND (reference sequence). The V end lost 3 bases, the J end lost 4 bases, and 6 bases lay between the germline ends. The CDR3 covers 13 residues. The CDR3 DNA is TGTGCCAGTAGTATGGTACTCACCGGGGAGCTGTTTTTT. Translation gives CASSMVLTGELFF.

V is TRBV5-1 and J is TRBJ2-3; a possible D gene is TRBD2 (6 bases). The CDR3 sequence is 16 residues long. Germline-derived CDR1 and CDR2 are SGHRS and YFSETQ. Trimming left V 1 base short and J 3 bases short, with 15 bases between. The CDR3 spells CASSLWGAGKTDTQYF. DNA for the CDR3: TGCGCCAGCAGCTTGTGGGGTGCGGGGAAGACAGATACGCAGTATTTT.

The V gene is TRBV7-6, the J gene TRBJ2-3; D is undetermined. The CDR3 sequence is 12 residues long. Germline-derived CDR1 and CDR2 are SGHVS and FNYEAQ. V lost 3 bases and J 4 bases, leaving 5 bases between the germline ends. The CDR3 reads CASSFFSDTQYF. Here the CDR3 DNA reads TGTGCCAGCAGCTTCTTTTCAGATACGCAGTATTTT. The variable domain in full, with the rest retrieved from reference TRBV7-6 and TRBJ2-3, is GAGVSQSPRYKVTKRGQDVALRCDPISGHVSLYWYRQALGQGPEFLTYFNYEAQQDKSGLPNDRFSAERPEGSISTLTIQRTEQRDSAMYRCASSFFSDTQYFGPGTRLTVL.

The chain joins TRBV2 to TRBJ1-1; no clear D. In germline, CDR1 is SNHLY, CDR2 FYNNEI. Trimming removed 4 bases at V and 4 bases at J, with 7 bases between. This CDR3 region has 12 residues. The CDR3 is CASSVGFTEAFF. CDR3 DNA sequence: TGTGCCAGCAGTGTGGGTTTCACTGAAGCTTTCTTT.

The CDR3 region is CASSLAGGAGANVLTF. As DNA, the CDR3 is TGTGCCAGCAGCCTAGCGGGAGGGGCTGGGGCCAACGTCCTGACTTTC. The chain carries TRBV7-3 and TRBJ2-6, with TRBD2 matching over 12 bases. This CDR3 is built from 16 residues. The J segment lost 2 bases and the V segment lost 5 bases, leaving 1 base of the junction unmatched. Looked up from germline, CDR1 is SGHTA and CDR2 is FQGTGA.

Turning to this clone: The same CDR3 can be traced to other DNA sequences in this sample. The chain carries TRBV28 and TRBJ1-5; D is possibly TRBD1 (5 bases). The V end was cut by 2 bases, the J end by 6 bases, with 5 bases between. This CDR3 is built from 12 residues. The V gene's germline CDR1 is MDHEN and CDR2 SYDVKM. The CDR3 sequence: CASSLQGQPQHF. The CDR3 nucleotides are TGTGCCAGCAGTTTACAGGGTCAGCCCCAGCATTTT.

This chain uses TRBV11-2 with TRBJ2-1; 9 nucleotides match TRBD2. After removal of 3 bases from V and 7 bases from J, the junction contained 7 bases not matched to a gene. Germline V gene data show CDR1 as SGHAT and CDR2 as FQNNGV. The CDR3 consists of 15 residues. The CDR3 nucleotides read TGTGCCAGCAGCTTTGGCGGGAGGGCCGGAAATGAGCAGTTCTTC. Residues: CASSFGGRAGNEQFF. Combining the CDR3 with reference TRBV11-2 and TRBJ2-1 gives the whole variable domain EAGVAQSPRYKIIEKRQSVAFWCNPISGHATLYWYQQILGQGPKLLIQFQNNGVVDDSQLPKDRFSAERLKGVDSTLKIQPAKLEDSAVYLCASSFGGRAGNEQFFGPGTRLTVL.

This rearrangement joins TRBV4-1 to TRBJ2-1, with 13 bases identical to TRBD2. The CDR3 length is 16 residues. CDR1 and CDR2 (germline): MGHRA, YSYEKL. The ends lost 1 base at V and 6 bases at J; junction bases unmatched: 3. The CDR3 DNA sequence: TGCGCCAGCAGCCAAGTGGGGACTAGCGGGACCAATGAGCAGTTCTTC. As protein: CASSQVGTSGTNEQFF.